These 29 T cell receptor beta chains were sequenced from one sample in a study of OX40 agonist ivuxolimab in advanced cancers. Clones were read by immunoSEQ multiplex PCR, and TCRdb kept only the in-frame ones, dropping some. Altogether around 61,000 clones are present, approximately 86% being singletons, with the ten largest covering roughly 0.47%. Material: CD4+ or CD8+ T cells sorted from blood, obtained in a trial of the OX40 agonist ivuxolimab. The receptors derive from an adult with an advanced solid tumor such as melanoma, head and neck, liver or kidney cancer.

This chain's CDR3 is CASSFGDEQYF. The CDR3 DNA follows: TGCGCCAGCAGCTTTGGGGACGAGCAGTACTTC. This chain connects TRBV5-1 to TRBJ2-7; D is ambiguous. Trimming took off 2 bases at V and 5 bases at J, with 5 bases between the two ends. Germline V gives CDR1 SGHRS, CDR2 YFSETQ. The CDR3 totals 11 residues. Drawing the rest from reference TRBV5-1 and TRBJ2-7, the complete variable domain is KAGVTQTPRYLIKTRGQQVTLSCSPISGHRSVSWYQQTPGQGLQFLFEYFSETQRNKGNFPGRFSGRQFSNSRSEMNVSTLELGDSALYLCASSFGDEQYFGPGTRLTVT.

CDR3 sequence (DNA): TGTGCCAGCTCACAAGGGTCAGATCAGCCCCAGCATTTT. It encodes CASSQGSDQPQHF. This sequence joins TRBV18 and TRBJ1-5, with unresolved D. Between the trimmed V and J ends, which lost 4 bases and 5 bases, there was a span of 9 bases. Germline CDR1 is KGHSH and CDR2 is LQKENI. This CDR3 region has 13 residues. The whole variable domain, remainder taken from reference TRBV18 and TRBJ1-5, is NAGVMQNPRHLVRRRGQEARLRCSPMKGHSHVYWYRQLPEEGLKFMVYLQKENIIDESGMPKERFSAEFPKEGPSILRIQQVVRGDSAAYFCASSQGSDQPQHFGDGTRLSIL.

This sequence joins TRBV18 and TRBJ2-7; the match to TRBD1 covers 8 bases. This CDR3 region has 15 residues. With 4 bases clipped from V and 3 bases from J, the junction kept 8 bases outside the gene matches. In germline, CDR1 is KGHSH, CDR2 LQKENI. The CDR3 nucleotides read TGTGCCAGCTCACTCACGCCAGGGGGCCTCTACGAGCAGTACTTC. Its translation is CASSLTPGGLYEQYF.

This clone was seen more than once but under ten times. This rearrangement joins TRBV28 to TRBJ1-3; 11 bases match TRBD1. V gave up 8 bases and J gave up 4 bases; unmatched junction bases: 10. This CDR3 spans 16 amino acids. The V gene's germline CDR1 is MDHEN and CDR2 SYDVKM. CDR3 region: CASALWTGGGGNTIYF. The DNA of the CDR3 is TGTGCCAGCGCCCTTTGGACAGGGGGCGGCGGAAACACCATATATTTT.

V and J are TRBV11-3 and TRBJ2-2; 12 bases are a match to TRBD2. Germline loops: CDR1 SGHNT, CDR2 YENEEA. The CDR3 contains 15 residues. V lost 4 bases to trimming and J lost 6 bases; unmatched junction nucleotides: 3. The CDR3 nucleotides are TGTGCCAGCAGCTGGACTAGCGGGGAGGCCGGGGAGCTGTTTTTT. Translation gives CASSWTSGEAGELFF.

The chain links TRBV29-1 to TRBJ2-1; TRBD2 aligns across 7 bases. CDR1 is SQVTM and CDR2 is ANQGSEA in the germline V gene. The CDR3 sequence is 18 residues long. V was pared by 3 bases and J by 0 bases, with 14 bases of the junction left unmatched. Here the CDR3 reads CSVEGGNSGSVSYNEQFF. The CDR3 DNA sequence: TGCAGCGTTGAGGGGGGGAATAGCGGGTCTGTCTCCTACAATGAGCAGTTCTTC.

The rearrangement links TRBV7-2 to TRBJ2-2; maybe TRBD2 (5 bases). This CDR3 has 18 residues. V lost 1 base, J lost 4 bases, and 19 bases lay in between. Germline V CDR1 and CDR2: SGHTA, FQGNSA. CDR3 coding DNA: TGTGCCAGCAGCTTAGAAAGGACTCGTGTTTGGAGCACCGGGGAGCTGTTTTTT. Translated: CASSLERTRVWSTGELFF.

The chain combines TRBV6-6 with TRBJ1-1, with D possibly matching TRBD1 (5 bases). The CDR3 has 13 amino acids. CDR1 and CDR2 (germline): MNHNY, SVGAGI (reference sequence). V was cut by 1 base and J by 8 bases, with 11 bases left in between. The CDR3 DNA is TGTGCCAGCAGTTACTTAACAGGATCAGAAGCTTTCTTT. It yields the protein CASSYLTGSEAFF.

CDR3 sequence: CASSLDSREQYF. CDR3 bases: TGTGCCAGCAGCTTAGATTCGAGGGAGCAGTACTTC. The V gene is TRBV11-2, the J gene TRBJ2-7; no firm D call. This CDR3 spans 12 amino acids. The germline CDR1 and CDR2 sequences are SGHAT and FQNNGV. V lost 0 bases, J lost 7 bases, and 7 bases lay in between.

V and J are TRBV27 and TRBJ2-7; unclear D gene. This CDR3 region has 13 residues. Germline values: CDR1 MNHEY, CDR2 SMNVEV (reference sequence). Trimming removed 2 bases at V and 2 bases at J, with 7 bases between. CDR3 DNA sequence: TGTGCCAGCAGTTTAAACAGAGCCTACGAGCAGTACTTC. It translates to CASSLNRAYEQYF.

This chain uses TRBV19 with TRBJ1-1; D gene uncertain. Between the trimmed V and J ends, which lost 5 bases and 0 bases, there was a span of 16 bases. CDR3 size: 16 residues. Looked up from germline, CDR1 is LNHDA and CDR2 is SQIVND (reference sequence). CDR3: CASSQLGSRLNTEAFF. For the CDR3, the DNA is TGTGCCAGTAGTCAATTAGGGAGCCGACTGAACACTGAAGCTTTCTTT.

The chain links TRBV19 to TRBJ2-7; D gene uncertain. Trimming stripped 2 bases from V and 6 bases from J, with 11 bases between. Germline assignment: CDR1 LNHDA and CDR2 SQIVND (reference sequence). This CDR3 contains 13 residues. In nucleotides, the CDR3 is TGTGCCAGTAGTATAAGTAGGAGAGGCGAGCAGTACTTC. It encodes CASSISRRGEQYF.

The genes are TRBV19 and TRBJ2-3; D unresolved. The CDR3 has 11 residues. Germline-derived CDR1 and CDR2 are LNHDA and SQIVND (reference sequence). Trimming left V 1 base short and J 4 bases short, with 0 bases between. The CDR3 nucleotides are TGTGCCAGTAGTATAGCAGATACGCAGTATTTT. Protein product: CASSIADTQYF.

The chain recombines TRBV5-4 with TRBJ2-1, with 13 bases aligning to TRBD2. The CDR3 totals 18 residues. Germline V gene sequence: CDR1 SGHNT, CDR2 YYREEE (reference sequence). V was pared by 5 bases and J by 6 bases, with 14 bases of the junction left unmatched. CDR3 in DNA: TGTGCCAGCAGGAGGGGACTAGCGGGAAGGGAAGGGCTCAATGAGCAGTTCTTC. Residues: CASRRGLAGREGLNEQFF.

Here the CDR3 reads CASQRTGFPDTQYF. The CDR3 DNA follows: TGTGCCAGTCAGCGGACAGGGTTCCCAGATACGCAGTATTTT. The chain uses TRBV27 and TRBJ2-3; 8 bases agree with TRBD1. This CDR3 region has 14 residues. Germline V gene data show CDR1 as MNHEY and CDR2 as SMNVEV (reference sequence). V was clipped by 9 bases and J by 4 bases; unmatched bases: 9.

This rearrangement joins TRBV27 to TRBJ1-2; 12 bases align to TRBD1. This CDR3 has 16 amino acids. Germline V gene data show CDR1 as MNHEY and CDR2 as SMNVEV (reference sequence). V gave up 2 bases and J gave up 6 bases; unmatched junction bases: 7. The CDR3 sequence is CASSLTRDRGRNGYTF. CDR3 bases: TGTGCCAGCAGTTTAACCAGGGACAGGGGGCGGAATGGCTACACCTTC.

This clone has just one count. The genes are TRBV7-8 and TRBJ2-3; D gene uncertain. Germline CDR1 reads SGHVS; CDR2 reads FQNEAQ. The CDR3 consists of 14 residues. V gave up 7 bases and J gave up 2 bases, with 13 bases separating them. CDR3 sequence (DNA): TGTGCCAGCATCCCGACGGAGATCACAGATACGCAGTATTTT. Translation: CASIPTEITDTQYF.

The rearrangement uses TRBV9 and TRBJ1-3; D ambiguous. CDR1 is SGDLS, CDR2 YYNGEE, per germline. The CDR3 consists of 16 residues. Trimming cost V 0 bases and J 0 bases, with 10 bases left between them. CDR3 protein: CASSVGVVNSGNTIYF. As DNA, the CDR3 is TGTGCCAGCAGCGTAGGGGTAGTAAACTCTGGAAACACCATATATTTT.

This rearrangement joins TRBV7-9 to TRBJ2-1; D is possibly TRBD2 (5 bases). This CDR3 is built from 17 residues. The V gene's germline CDR1 is SEHNR and CDR2 FQNEAQ (reference sequence). Between the trimmed V and J ends, which lost 5 bases and 7 bases, there was a span of 24 bases. This CDR3 is CASSPVSTGKTGNEQFF. The CDR3 bases are TGTGCCAGCAGCCCAGTCTCAACGGGGAAGACTGGGAATGAGCAGTTCTTC. Full variable domain (remainder filled in from reference TRBV7-9 and TRBJ2-1): DTGVSQNPRHKITKRGQNVTFRCDPISEHNRLYWYRQTLGQGPEFLTYFQNEAQLEKSRLLSDRFSAERPKGSFSTLEIQRTEQGDSAMYLCASSPVSTGKTGNEQFFGPGTRLTVL.

This sequence joins TRBV28 and TRBJ1-5; D gene ambiguous. This CDR3 spans 11 amino acids. V was pared by 4 bases and J by 8 bases, with 6 bases between. Germline CDR1 reads MDHEN; CDR2 reads SYDVKM. The CDR3 DNA reads as TGTGCCAGCAGTTACCCCGAGCCCCAGCATTTT. Residues: CASSYPEPQHF.

V gene TRBV7-8 combines with J gene TRBJ2-1, with D possibly TRBD2 on 6 matching bases. From germline, CDR1 is SGHVS and CDR2 FQNEAQ. Trimming took off 0 bases at V and 7 bases at J, with 13 bases between the two ends. The CDR3 totals 15 residues. The CDR3 DNA reads TGTGCCAGCAGCTTAGCGCTCGGGGGAGGTAATGAGCAGTTCTTC. This codes for CASSLALGGGNEQFF.

This clone was found a few times. The chain uses TRBV19 and TRBJ2-3; D remains ambiguous. Germline CDR1 LNHDA, CDR2 SQIVND (reference sequence). V lost 1 base to trimming and J lost 5 bases, with 7 bases between them. This CDR3 has 13 amino acids. CDR3 residues: CASSIAERDTQYF. The CDR3 DNA is TGTGCCAGTAGTATAGCAGAGAGAGATACGCAGTATTTT.

V gene TRBV2 combines with J gene TRBJ2-3; D ambiguous. Per the germline V gene, CDR1 is SNHLY and CDR2 is FYNNEI. V was cut by 4 bases and J by 0 bases, with 11 bases left in between. This CDR3 comprises 15 residues. This chain's CDR3 is CASSGSVISTDTQYF. In DNA, the CDR3 is TGTGCCAGCAGTGGGTCGGTGATCAGCACAGATACGCAGTATTTT.

The chain has TRBV2 and TRBJ1-3; the match to TRBD1 covers 8 bases. Germline V gene sequence: CDR1 SNHLY, CDR2 FYNNEI. This CDR3 is built from 15 residues. V was clipped by 5 bases and J by 4 bases; unmatched bases: 7. The CDR3 sequence: CASSQEDREGNTIYF. The CDR3 DNA sequence: TGTGCCAGCAGTCAAGAGGACAGGGAAGGAAACACCATATATTTT.

This chain joins TRBV19 and TRBJ2-3, with D perhaps given as TRBD1 or TRBD2 (5 bases each). V was pared by 9 bases and J by 3 bases, with 13 bases between. The germline V gene encodes CDR1 LNHDA and CDR2 SQIVND (reference sequence). The CDR3 totals 13 residues. The CDR3 DNA sequence: TGTGCCAGCAAGGGACGGACTACAGATACGCAGTATTTT. Its protein is CASKGRTTDTQYF.

CDR3 residues: CAWSDGSGYGYTF. The CDR3 nucleotides are TGTGCCTGGAGTGACGGTTCGGGCTATGGCTACACCTTC. This chain connects TRBV30 to TRBJ1-2; D gene unclear. This CDR3 region has 13 residues. V was cut by 1 base and J by 4 bases, with 10 bases left in between. Germline lookup yields CDR1 GTSNPN and CDR2 SVGIG (reference sequence). The variable domain in full, with the rest retrieved from reference TRBV30 and TRBJ1-2, is SQTIHQWPATLVQPVGSPLSLECTVEGTSNPNLYWYRQAAGRGLQLLFYSVGIGQISSEVPQNLSASRPQDRQFILSSKKLLLSDSGFYLCAWSDGSGYGYTFGSGTRLTVV.

This clone was observed a few times. The chain has TRBV5-4 and TRBJ2-2; D not certain. Germline V lookup: CDR1 SGHNT, CDR2 YYREEE (reference sequence). The CDR3 has 15 residues. V lost 4 bases, J lost 4 bases, and 14 bases lay in between. DNA of the CDR3: TGTGCCAGCAGCCGCTATACGGCGACCACCGGGGAGCTGTTTTTT. Residues: CASSRYTATTGELFF.

The chain recombines TRBV28 with TRBJ1-2; TRBD1 matches at 7 bases. The CDR3 runs to 13 residues. Per the germline V gene, CDR1 is MDHEN and CDR2 is SYDVKM. V trimming: 3 bases; J trimming: 5 bases; junction bases outside the gene matches: 3. The CDR3 nucleotides are TGTGCCAGCAGTTTGACAGGGCCATATGGCTACACCTTC. It codes for CASSLTGPYGYTF.

This sequence joins TRBV5-1 and TRBJ2-3; weak D call: TRBD2 (7 bases). Per germline, CDR1 SGHRS and CDR2 YFSETQ. V lost 7 bases to trimming and J lost 5 bases, with 23 bases between them. This CDR3 spans 16 amino acids. DNA for the CDR3: TGCGCCAGCTCCCGGGGGGCTAGCCGTGCGGGAGATACGCAGTATTTT. Its protein product is CASSRGASRAGDTQYF.